The clone carrying this TCR beta chain showed up just a few times. An end of the junction differs from the germline gene, which may be a read error. The data are from a study of blood T cells in healthy people across ages. CDR3 length: 12 amino acids. A sample-barcoded 5' primer and a J-beta primer mix were used in a second PCR of roughly 7 to 12 cycles. TCRdb fed the 5' RACE reads into MiXCR, producing one record per CDR3 protein. The sample has more than 1,000,000 distinct CDR3 sequences, 20% to 25% seen once. The sample was also reused in another study, on T cells of mothers and their children. That work adds: Both sample barcodes and 2-4 random nucleotides came from the M1S primer of the second PCR.

The source is a girl aged 2 to 9 in good health. Source material: blood. V and J are TRBV12-3 or TRBV12-4 and TRBJ2-7, with D maybe TRBD1 (5 bases). Here the CDR3 DNA reads TGTGCCAGCAGTTTAGGACCTGCCTTCAGGGACTTC. It yields the protein CASSLGPAFRDF.